This TCR beta chain was sequenced for a study of blood T cells in healthy people across ages. Points from the study as a whole: PBMCs left unsorted prevented a conclusive naive versus antigen-experienced comparison.

V was shortened by 3 bases and J by 7 bases, with 12 bases between the two germline ends. The CDR3 sequence is 13 residues long. The germline gives CDR1 SGHTA, CDR2 FQGNSA. PCR was performed a second time for about 7 to 11 cycles using a sample-barcoded 5' primer and a J-beta primer mix. MiXCR, run by TCRdb on the 5' RACE reads, gives a single entry per CDR3 protein. The repertoire has about 970,000 distinct CDR3 sequences, roughly half of them found once; the top ten carry about 21%. With regard to this clonotype: Its antigen is still unknown.

The sequence was obtained from a woman aged 55-69 years in good health. The rearrangement uses TRBV7-2 and TRBJ1-2; a weak D match, TRBD1 (5 bases). Material: blood. The CDR3 protein is CASSFPNQGGYTF. For the CDR3, the DNA is TGTGCCAGCAGCTTCCCCAACCAGGGTGGCTACACCTTC.